A single sample gave rise to the 18 T cell receptor beta chains below, sequenced in a study of T cell responses to AZD1222 COVID-19 vaccine (dated by TCRdb to the early 2020s). The intended sense of this specimen's time point label: about 28 days (+/-7) after the second vaccine dose. Library prep was done by the immunoSEQ multiplex PCR assay. TCRdb limited this immuneACCESS table to in-frame rearrangements with V and J called. A share of clones is missing; checked studies link under half to unresolved V genes, and the rest is unexplained. Counted in this sample were approximately 110,000 clones; approximately 85% of them appeared once. The ten largest clones take up about 4.3% of the sample. The material was peripheral blood, obtained 28 days after the second AZD1222 dose. The receptors here all came from an adult who received the AZD1222 COVID-19 vaccine.

This clone was counted a single time. This rearrangement joins TRBV6-6 to TRBJ1-4; a possible D gene is TRBD1 (5 bases). In germline, CDR1 is MNHNY, CDR2 SVGAGI (reference sequence). The CDR3 is made up of 14 amino acids. V was trimmed by 10 bases and J by 7 bases, leaving 19 bases between them. As DNA, the CDR3 is TGTGCCACCTCAGTAGGGGCAACTTCTGAAAAACTGTTTTTT. It encodes CATSVGATSEKLFF.

The chain has TRBV19 and TRBJ2-3; D uncertain. Germline V gene data show CDR1 as LNHDA and CDR2 as SQIVND (reference sequence). The germline V and J ends were trimmed by 10 bases and 4 bases, with 9 bases remaining between them. The CDR3 has 11 residues. CDR3 protein: CAIQSSDTQYF. As DNA, the CDR3 is TGTGCCATACAGAGTTCAGATACGCAGTATTTT.

The chain couples TRBV27 to TRBJ2-2; 9 nucleotides align to TRBD2. Germline V gene data show CDR1 as MNHEY and CDR2 as SMNVEV (reference sequence). Germline trimming cut 3 bases from V and 3 bases from J; bases unmatched to any gene: 8. There are 17 residues in the CDR3. The DNA of the CDR3 is TGTGCCAGCAGTTTTAAAATGCGGGGGGGTTACACCGGGGAGCTGTTTTTT. It translates to CASSFKMRGGYTGELFF.

The rearrangement links TRBV29-1 to TRBJ1-4; D is ambiguous. Germline-derived CDR1 and CDR2 are SQVTM and ANQGSEA. The CDR3 runs to 11 residues. Trimming shortened V by 8 bases and J by 5 bases, and 9 bases separated the two germline ends. The CDR3 region is CSFGENEKLFF. CDR3 bases: TGCAGCTTCGGAGAGAATGAAAAACTGTTTTTT.

The chain carries TRBV5-1 and TRBJ1-2; perhaps TRBD1 as D (5 bases). The CDR3 length is 17 residues. The germline gives CDR1 SGHRS, CDR2 YFSETQ. Trimming stripped 4 bases from V and 4 bases from J, with 23 bases between. As DNA, the CDR3 is TGCGCCAGCAGCCCCTCCCCTCTCTCGACAGACTCCTATGGCTACACCTTC. Translation gives CASSPSPLSTDSYGYTF.

The chain uses TRBV30 and TRBJ2-5, with 9 nucleotides matching TRBD1. Losses at the gene ends were 4 bases for V and 4 bases for J; bases not matched to a gene: 13. Per germline, CDR1 GTSNPN and CDR2 SVGIG (reference sequence). The CDR3 length is 16 residues. The CDR3 bases are TGTGCCTGGATTGTGTGGGGACAGGGAGGGTCAGAGACCCAGTACTTC. Translated, it gives CAWIVWGQGGSETQYF.

The rearrangement links TRBV11-2 to TRBJ1-2; TRBD1 matches at 11 bases. The germline CDR1 and CDR2 sequences are SGHAT and FQNNGV. J lost 7 bases, V lost 4 bases, and 14 bases had no gene match. The CDR3 extends over 17 amino acids. The DNA for the CDR3 is TGTGCCAGCAGCTCCCTAGGACAGGGGGCGATATCCGGTGGCTACACCTTC. As protein: CASSSLGQGAISGGYTF.

The chain carries TRBV7-9 and TRBJ2-7; 8 nucleotides align to TRBD1. The CDR3 has 14 residues. Germline assignment: CDR1 SEHNR and CDR2 FQNEAQ (reference sequence). V lost 0 bases and J lost 3; bases outside the gene matches: 1. The DNA of the CDR3 is TGTGCCAGCAGCTTAGCGGGACAGGACTACGAGCAGTACTTC. It codes for CASSLAGQDYEQYF.

This clone was seen a single time. The V call is TRBV27, the J call TRBJ1-1; a weak D match, TRBD1 (6 bases). Germline CDR1 reads MNHEY; CDR2 reads SMNVEV (reference sequence). V was shortened by 4 bases and J by 5 bases, with 17 bases between the two germline ends. The CDR3 is 15 residues long. The CDR3 coding sequence is TGTGCCAGCAGTTCCGGGGTGGCAGGGGTTACTGAAGCTTTCTTT. Its protein is CASSSGVAGVTEAFF.

The sample holds a few counts of this clone. The chain has TRBV30 and TRBJ2-3; D gene uncertain. This CDR3 region has 10 residues. Trimming removed 3 bases at V and 7 bases at J, with 5 bases between. From germline, CDR1 is GTSNPN and CDR2 SVGIG (reference sequence). This chain's CDR3 is CAWRGNTQYF. Written as DNA, the CDR3 is TGTGCCTGGAGAGGGAATACGCAGTATTTT.

This chain connects TRBV6-4 to TRBJ1-4; TRBD1 is a possible D gene (6 bases). The length of the CDR3 is 13 residues. Per the germline V gene, CDR1 is MRHNA and CDR2 is SNTAGT. Trimming left V 4 bases short and J 7 bases short, with 10 bases between. The CDR3 DNA follows: TGTGCCAGCAGTGCCGGGGGCGGTGAAAAACTGTTTTTT. Amino acid sequence: CASSAGGGEKLFF.

V usage is TRBV7-2 and J usage is TRBJ1-3; 12 bases are shared with TRBD1. J was trimmed by 11 bases and V by 5 bases; bases with no gene match: 16. The CDR3 is made up of 17 amino acids. Germline V gives CDR1 SGHTA, CDR2 FQGNSA. CDR3 loop: CASSPNRDRGLPGSIYF. As DNA, the CDR3 is TGTGCCAGCAGCCCCAACCGGGACAGGGGGCTGCCGGGGTCCATATATTTT.

This rearrangement joins TRBV27 to TRBJ1-4; 7 bases are a match to TRBD1. Looked up from germline, CDR1 is MNHEY and CDR2 is SMNVEV (reference sequence). CDR3 length equals 14 residues. V dropped 5 bases and J dropped 3; count of bases not matched to a gene: 3. CDR3 coding DNA: TGTGCCAGCAGTGCCGGGACAGCTAATGAAAAACTGTTTTTT. Translation: CASSAGTANEKLFF.

This clone was seen a few times. V gene TRBV12-5 combines with J gene TRBJ1-1; D call uncertain. CDR1 is LGHNT, CDR2 FRNRAP, per germline. The CDR3 runs to 13 residues. Trimming removed 5 bases from V and 0 bases from J, with 7 bases in between. The CDR3 here is CASGKELNTEAFF. In nucleotides, the CDR3 is TGTGCTAGTGGTAAGGAGTTGAACACTGAAGCTTTCTTT.

This chain uses TRBV18 with TRBJ2-7; TRBD1 matches 7 bases. CDR1 is KGHSH and CDR2 is LQKENI in the germline V gene. The J segment lost 4 bases and the V segment lost 0 bases, leaving 3 bases of the junction unmatched. The CDR3 consists of 14 residues. CDR3 sequence reads: CASSPPEQGYEQYF. CDR3 in DNA: TGTGCCAGCTCACCACCGGAACAGGGGTACGAGCAGTACTTC.

V gene TRBV19 combines with J gene TRBJ2-3, with 8 bases aligning to TRBD2. Trimming took 9 bases from V and 3 from J; bases not matched to a gene: 8. Looked up from germline, CDR1 is LNHDA and CDR2 is SQIVND (reference sequence). The length of the CDR3 is 14 residues. CDR3 coding DNA: TGTGCCAGCAAAGACGGGGGGGCAACAGATACGCAGTATTTT. Its translation is CASKDGGATDTQYF.

The V and J genes are TRBV3-1 (or the pseudogene TRBV3-2) and TRBJ2-3; TRBD2 aligns across 8 bases. CDR1 and CDR2 (germline): LGHDT, YNNKEL (reference sequence). With 7 bases clipped from V and 1 base from J, the junction kept 13 bases outside the gene matches. This CDR3 has 17 amino acids. The CDR3: CASTYWVSGDCTDTQYF. The CDR3 DNA reads as TGTGCCAGCACCTACTGGGTTAGCGGGGATTGCACAGATACGCAGTATTTT.

In DNA, the CDR3 is TGTGCCAGCAGTGAAGGTGCAGGGAACGACTATGGCTACACCTTC. It specifies CASSEGAGNDYGYTF. The rearrangement links TRBV6-4 to TRBJ1-2; D might be TRBD1 (5 bases). The germline CDR1 and CDR2 sequences are MRHNA and SNTAGT. The CDR3 sequence is 15 residues long. With 3 bases removed from V and 3 bases from J, the gap between germline ends came to 14 bases.